The source of this T cell receptor beta chain is a study of response to subunit inactivated influenza vaccine. General study results and limits: With each seasonal influenza vaccination, the authors suggested, few new T cells are recruited.

As to this clonotype: Its antigen is still unknown.

TCRdb reanalysed the RT-PCR reads using MiXCR and keeps one entry per CDR3 protein. The sample includes hundreds of thousands of distinct CDR3 sequences, roughly 8.2% seen only once; the top ten take under 15%. Germline trimming cut 5 bases from V and 5 bases from J; bases unmatched to any gene: 15. Germline V CDR1 and CDR2: LNHDA, SQIVND (reference sequence). This CDR3 has 17 residues. The sequencing used PBMCs from blood, collected about 23 months after vaccination. The receptor comes from a man aged 50-75 years who received an inactivated influenza vaccine. The rearrangement links TRBV19 to TRBJ1-1; the match to TRBD1 covers 9 bases. CDR3 protein: CASSSFPGQGGDTEAFF. The CDR3 DNA reads TGTGCCAGTAGTTCCTTTCCGGGACAGGGTGGAGATACTGAAGCTTTCTTT.